The following is a T cell receptor beta chain sequence with its context. The antigen remains undetermined. V shed 5 bases and J shed 0 bases, with 11 bases lying between them. Germline CDR1 is MNHNY and CDR2 is SVGAGI (reference sequence). The CDR3 is made up of 15 amino acids. Some clones are missing from TCRdb's copy, which holds only in-frame ones; the method was immunoSEQ multiplex PCR. The data hold 65,000 to 95,000 clones, with roughly 89% observed a single time. This sample is part of a study of OX40 agonist ivuxolimab in advanced cancers. Across the whole study: Patients received ivuxolimab, an agonistic anti-OX40 (CD134) antibody. Partial responses were achieved by three patients, one with hepatocellular carcinoma and two with cutaneous melanoma. Notes on the study in general: Among patients with partial responses at 0.1-3.0 mg/kg, clonal expansion was among the lowest. Averaged across samples, CD8+ T cells carried more expanded clones than CD4+ did.

Here the sequenced sample was CD4+ or CD8+ T cells sorted from blood, taken in a trial of the OX40 agonist ivuxolimab. The rearrangement uses TRBV6-6 and TRBJ2-1; the D gene could be TRBD1 or TRBD2 (6 bases each). This sequence originates from an adult with an advanced solid tumor such as melanoma, head and neck, liver or kidney cancer. The DNA of the CDR3 is TGTGCCAGCAGTCCCGGGGGCCCCTCCTACAATGAGCAGTTCTTC. This sequence encodes CASSPGGPSYNEQFF.